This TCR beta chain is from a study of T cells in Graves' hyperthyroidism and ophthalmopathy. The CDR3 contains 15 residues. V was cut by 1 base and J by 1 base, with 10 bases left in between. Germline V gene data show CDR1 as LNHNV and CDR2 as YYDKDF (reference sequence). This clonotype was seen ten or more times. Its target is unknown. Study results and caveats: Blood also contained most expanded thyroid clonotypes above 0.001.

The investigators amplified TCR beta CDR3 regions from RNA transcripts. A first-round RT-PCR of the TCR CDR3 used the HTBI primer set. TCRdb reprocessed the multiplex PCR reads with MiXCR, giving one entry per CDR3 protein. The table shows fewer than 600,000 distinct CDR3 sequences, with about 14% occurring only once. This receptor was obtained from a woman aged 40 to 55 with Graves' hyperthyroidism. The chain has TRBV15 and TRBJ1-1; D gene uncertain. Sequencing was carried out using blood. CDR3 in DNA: TGTGCCACCAGCAGAGGTGAAGGCGGGAACACTGAAGCTTTCTTT. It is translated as CATSRGEGGNTEAFF.